This T cell receptor beta chain appears in the sequencing data of a study of graft-versus-host responses after intestinal transplantation. Study in general: Recipients received multivisceral, liver-intestinal, or isolated intestinal transplants.

Here immunoSEQ multiplex PCR was the method, and the copy in TCRdb shows in-frame clones only, minus some. In the table there are about 89,000 clones, 90% to 95% of which are singletons. The CDR3 consists of 15 residues. CDR1 and CDR2 from the germline V gene are SGHTA and FQGNSA. The ends were cut back, 3 bases at V and 10 bases at J, with 16 bases in the middle. This clone was seen just once. Antigen unknown. Study-wide results and limits: HvG clone declines early post-transplant were associated with peak circulating GvH levels. Some patients had graft-donor T cell macrochimerism. In their allografts, the ratios of graft-versus-host to host-versus-graft T cell clones were high. Detected in recipient marrow were GvH clones, some of which were first observed in ileum or blood.

The receptor comes from a human donor who received an intestinal transplant. Sequenced material: unstimulated CD4+ T cells sorted from spleen or lymph node cells, taken before intestinal transplant. The gene calls are TRBV7-2 and TRBJ1-6; D might be TRBD1 (5 bases). CDR3 in amino acids: CASSLQGGFESPLHF. DNA of the CDR3: TGTGCCAGCAGCTTGCAGGGAGGGTTCGAGTCACCCCTCCACTTT.